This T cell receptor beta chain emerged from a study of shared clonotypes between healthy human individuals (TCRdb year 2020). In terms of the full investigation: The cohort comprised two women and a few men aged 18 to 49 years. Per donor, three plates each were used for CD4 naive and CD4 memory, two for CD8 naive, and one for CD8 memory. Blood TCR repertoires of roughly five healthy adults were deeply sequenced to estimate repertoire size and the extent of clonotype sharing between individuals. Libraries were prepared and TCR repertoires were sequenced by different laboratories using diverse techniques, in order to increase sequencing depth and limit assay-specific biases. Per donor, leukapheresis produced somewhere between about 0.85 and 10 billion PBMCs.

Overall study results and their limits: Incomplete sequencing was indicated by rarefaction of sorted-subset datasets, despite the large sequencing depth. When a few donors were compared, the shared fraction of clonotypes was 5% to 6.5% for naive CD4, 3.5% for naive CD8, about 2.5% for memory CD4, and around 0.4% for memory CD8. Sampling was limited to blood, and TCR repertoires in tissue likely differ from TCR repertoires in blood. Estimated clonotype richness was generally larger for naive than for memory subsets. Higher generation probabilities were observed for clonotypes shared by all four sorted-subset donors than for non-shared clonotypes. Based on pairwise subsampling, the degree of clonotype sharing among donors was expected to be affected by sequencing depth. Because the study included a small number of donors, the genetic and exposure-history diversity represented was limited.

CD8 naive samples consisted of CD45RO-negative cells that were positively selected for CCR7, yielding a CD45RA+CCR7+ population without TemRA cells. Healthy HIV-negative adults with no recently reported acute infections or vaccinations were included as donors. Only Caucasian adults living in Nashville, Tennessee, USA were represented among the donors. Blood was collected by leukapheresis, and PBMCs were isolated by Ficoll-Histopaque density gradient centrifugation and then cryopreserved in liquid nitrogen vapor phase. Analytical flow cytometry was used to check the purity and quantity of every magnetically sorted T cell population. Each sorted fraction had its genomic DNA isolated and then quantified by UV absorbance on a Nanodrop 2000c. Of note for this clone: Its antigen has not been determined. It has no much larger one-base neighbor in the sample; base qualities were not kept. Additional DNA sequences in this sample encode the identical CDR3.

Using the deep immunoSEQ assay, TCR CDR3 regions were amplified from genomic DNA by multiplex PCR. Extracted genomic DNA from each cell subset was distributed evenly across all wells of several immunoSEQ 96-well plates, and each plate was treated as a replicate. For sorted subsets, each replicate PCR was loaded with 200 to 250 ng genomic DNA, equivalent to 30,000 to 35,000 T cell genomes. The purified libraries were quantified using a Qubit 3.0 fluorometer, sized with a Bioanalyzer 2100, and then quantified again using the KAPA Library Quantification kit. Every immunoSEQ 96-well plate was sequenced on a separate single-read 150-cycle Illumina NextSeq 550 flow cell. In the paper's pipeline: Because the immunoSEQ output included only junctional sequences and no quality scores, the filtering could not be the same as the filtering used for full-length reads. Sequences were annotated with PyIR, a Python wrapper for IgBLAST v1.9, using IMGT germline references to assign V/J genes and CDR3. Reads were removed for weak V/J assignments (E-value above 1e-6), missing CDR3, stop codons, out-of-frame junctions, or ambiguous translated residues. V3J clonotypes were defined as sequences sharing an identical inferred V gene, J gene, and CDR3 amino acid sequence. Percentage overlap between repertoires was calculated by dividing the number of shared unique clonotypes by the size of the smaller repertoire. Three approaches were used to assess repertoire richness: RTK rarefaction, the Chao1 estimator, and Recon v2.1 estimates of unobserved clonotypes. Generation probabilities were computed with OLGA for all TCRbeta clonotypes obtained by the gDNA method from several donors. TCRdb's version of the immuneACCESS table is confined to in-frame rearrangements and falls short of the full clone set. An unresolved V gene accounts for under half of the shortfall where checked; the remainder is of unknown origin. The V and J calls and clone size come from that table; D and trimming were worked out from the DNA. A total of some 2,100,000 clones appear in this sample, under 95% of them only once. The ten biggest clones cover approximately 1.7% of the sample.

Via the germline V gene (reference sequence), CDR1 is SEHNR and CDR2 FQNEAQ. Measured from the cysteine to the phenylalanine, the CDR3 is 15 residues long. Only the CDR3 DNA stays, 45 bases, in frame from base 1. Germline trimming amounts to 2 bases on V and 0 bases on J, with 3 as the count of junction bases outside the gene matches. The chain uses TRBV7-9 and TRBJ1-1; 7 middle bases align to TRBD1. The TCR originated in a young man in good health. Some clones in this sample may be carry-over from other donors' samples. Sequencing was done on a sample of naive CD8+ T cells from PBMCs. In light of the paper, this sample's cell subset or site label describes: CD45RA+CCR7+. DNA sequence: TGTGCCAGCAGCTTACAGGGGGGAATGAACACTGAAGCTTTCTTT. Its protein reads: CASSLQGGMNTEAFF.